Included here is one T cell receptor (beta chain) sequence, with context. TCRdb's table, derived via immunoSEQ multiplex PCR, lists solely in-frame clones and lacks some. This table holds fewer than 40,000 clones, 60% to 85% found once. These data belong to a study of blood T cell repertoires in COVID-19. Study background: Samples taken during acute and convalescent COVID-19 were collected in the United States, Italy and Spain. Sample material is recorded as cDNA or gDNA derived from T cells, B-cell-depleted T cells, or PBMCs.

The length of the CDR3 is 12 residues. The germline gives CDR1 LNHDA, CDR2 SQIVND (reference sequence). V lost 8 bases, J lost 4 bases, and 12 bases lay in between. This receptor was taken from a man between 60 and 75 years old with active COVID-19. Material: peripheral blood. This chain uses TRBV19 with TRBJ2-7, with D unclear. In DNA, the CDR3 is TGTGCCAGTTTTCAGTCAAGTTACGAGCAGTACTTC. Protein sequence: CASFQSSYEQYF. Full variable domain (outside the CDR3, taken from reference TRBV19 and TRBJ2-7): DGGITQSPKYLFRKEGQNVTLSCEQNLNHDAMYWYRQDPGQGLRLIYYSQIVNDFQKGDIAEGYSVSREKKESFPLTVTSAQKNPTAFYLCASFQSSYEQYFGPGTRLTVT.